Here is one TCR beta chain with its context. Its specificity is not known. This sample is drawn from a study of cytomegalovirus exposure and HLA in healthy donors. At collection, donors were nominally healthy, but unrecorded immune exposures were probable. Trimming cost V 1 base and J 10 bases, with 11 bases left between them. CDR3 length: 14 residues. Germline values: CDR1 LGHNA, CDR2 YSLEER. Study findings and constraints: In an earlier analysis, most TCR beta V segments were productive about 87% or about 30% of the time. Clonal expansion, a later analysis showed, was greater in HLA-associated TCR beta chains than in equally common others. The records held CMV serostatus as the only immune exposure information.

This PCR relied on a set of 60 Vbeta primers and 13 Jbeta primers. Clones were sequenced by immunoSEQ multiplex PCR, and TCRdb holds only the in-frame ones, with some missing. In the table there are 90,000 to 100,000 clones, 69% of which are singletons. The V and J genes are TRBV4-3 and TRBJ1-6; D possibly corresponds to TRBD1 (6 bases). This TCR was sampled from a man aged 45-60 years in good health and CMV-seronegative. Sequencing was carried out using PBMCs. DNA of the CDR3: TGCGCCAGCAGCCAAGTCAGGGGAGACTCACCCCTCCACTTT. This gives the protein CASSQVRGDSPLHF.